Each of the 7 T cell receptor beta chains below was sequenced from the same sample in a study of cytomegalovirus exposure and HLA in healthy donors. It was with 60 Vbeta and 13 Jbeta primers that the PCR ran. The table came from immunoSEQ multiplex PCR; TCRdb's copy has only in-frame clones and leaves some out. The sample lists some 270,000 clones, under 90% seen once, with about 0.3% in the top ten. Material: PBMCs. All receptors derive from a girl aged 2 to 10 in good health and CMV-seronegative.

The chain employs TRBV7-3 and TRBJ2-3; D is undetermined. The CDR3 consists of 14 residues. Germline V gene sequence: CDR1 SGHTA, CDR2 FQGTGA. With 4 bases removed from V and 2 bases from J, the gap between germline ends came to 10 bases. The CDR3 nucleotides read TGTGCCAGCAGCTCATCCCTATCCACAGATACGCAGTATTTT. This translates into CASSSSLSTDTQYF.

The chain employs TRBV7-9 and TRBJ2-7; 8 positions agree with TRBD1. J was trimmed by 5 bases and V by 5 bases; bases with no gene match: 8. The germline V gene encodes CDR1 SEHNR and CDR2 FQNEAQ (reference sequence). This CDR3 comprises 14 residues. The CDR3 DNA reads as TGTGCCAGCAGCCTAGGACAGGGTAGGAACGAGCAGTACTTC. Amino acids: CASSLGQGRNEQYF.

This clone showed up just a few times. This chain joins TRBV6-5 and TRBJ2-7, with 8 positions matching TRBD2. Germline CDR1 MNHEY, CDR2 SVGAGI. The V and J ends lost 0 bases and 4 bases, in that order; junction bases with no gene match: 2. This CDR3 has 14 residues. CDR3: CASSYSSGNYEQYF. In DNA form, the CDR3 reads TGTGCCAGCAGTTACTCTAGCGGGAATTACGAGCAGTACTTC.

V and J are TRBV28 and TRBJ1-6, with 7 nucleotides matching TRBD1. V shed 6 bases and J 7 bases; nucleotides not matched to a gene: 9. This CDR3 is built from 15 residues. The V gene's germline CDR1 is MDHEN and CDR2 SYDVKM. CDR3 protein: CASRHFRDSNSPLHF. In DNA, the CDR3 is TGTGCCAGCAGGCATTTCCGGGACAGCAATTCACCCCTCCACTTT.

V usage is TRBV27 and J usage is TRBJ1-1; 7 positions match TRBD1. The V and J ends lost 6 bases and 1 base, in that order; junction bases with no gene match: 2. Germline loops: CDR1 MNHEY, CDR2 SMNVEV (reference sequence). CDR3 size: 13 residues. The DNA for the CDR3 is TGTGCCAGCAGCCAGGGGGGGAACACTGAAGCTTTCTTT. Protein sequence: CASSQGGNTEAFF.

The chain employs TRBV30 and TRBJ1-1, with D perhaps TRBD1 (5 bases). Germline loops: CDR1 GTSNPN, CDR2 SVGIG (reference sequence). This CDR3 has 11 residues. The V gene lost 4 bases and the J gene lost 7 bases, with 10 bases spanning the gap. CDR3 nucleotide sequence: TGTGCCTGGACTCGGACATATGAAGCTTTCTTT. This codes for CAWTRTYEAFF.

This chain uses TRBV2 with TRBJ2-3; no clear D. Between the trimmed V and J ends, which lost 3 bases and 5 bases, there was a span of 6 bases. Germline CDR1 SNHLY, CDR2 FYNNEI. The CDR3 covers 12 residues. The DNA of the CDR3 is TGTGCCAGCAGTGACTTACTAGATACGCAGTATTTT. The encoded protein is CASSDLLDTQYF.